This T cell receptor (beta chain) was identified during a study of T cells in localized non-small cell lung cancer. Study conclusions and caveats: Longer overall survival was associated with a higher density of T cells in the blood.

With respect to this clone: The antigen remains undetermined.

CDR3 size: 15 residues. The V segment lost 1 base and the J segment 4 bases; nucleotides outside the gene matches: 6. Germline CDR1 reads MDHEN; CDR2 reads SYDVKM. The method was immunoSEQ multiplex PCR; TCRdb's version includes in-frame clones alone and lacks a portion of them. The sample yields roughly 20,000 clones, 70% to 85% seen once. The receptor's source is a man between 40 and 75 years old with stage I lung adenocarcinoma. Source: peripheral blood, taken before any cancer treatment. V usage is TRBV28 and J usage is TRBJ2-7, with TRBD2 matching over 8 bases. CDR3 coding DNA: TGTGCCAGCAGTTTATCTTCGGGGGGGGTTTACGAGCAGTACTTC. Protein sequence: CASSLSSGGVYEQYF.